The 27 T cell receptor beta chains listed next were all sequenced from one sample in a study of T cells in Graves' hyperthyroidism and ophthalmopathy. Using RNA transcripts as the source, TCR beta CDR3 regions were amplified. TCR CDR3 regions were first amplified by RT-PCR with HTBI primers. TCRdb fed the multiplex PCR reads into MiXCR, producing one record per CDR3 protein. Among about 510,000 distinct CDR3 sequences listed, about 46% were seen once. The sample taken for sequencing was peripheral blood or thyroid tissue (not recorded which). Source of these receptors: an adult woman with Graves' disease, either hyperthyroidism or ophthalmopathy (not recorded which).

V gene TRBV5-1 combines with J gene TRBJ2-5; D is unclear. The CDR3 runs to 13 residues. The germline V and J ends were trimmed by 0 bases and 4 bases, with 7 bases remaining between them. Germline V lookup: CDR1 SGHRS, CDR2 YFSETQ. The CDR3 bases are TGCGCCAGCAGCTTGGACCCGCCAGAGACCCAGTACTTC. It yields the protein CASSLDPPETQYF.

With respect to this clonotype: Just one base apart from a much larger clone, this may be a read error. The V call is TRBV20-1, the J call TRBJ2-7; D uncertain. The tail of the sequence fits TRBJ2-1 better, so the J call may be wrong. This CDR3 contains 11 residues. Germline assignment: CDR1 DFQATT and CDR2 SNEGSKA (reference sequence). The CDR3 protein is CSAPLGYEQFF. DNA for the CDR3: TGCAGTGCCCCCCTGGGCTACGAGCAGTTCTTC.

Only a few counts were recorded for this clonotype. This chain links TRBV9 with TRBJ2-6; D is tentatively TRBD1 or TRBD2 (5 bases each). Germline assignment: CDR1 SGDLS and CDR2 YYNGEE. Trimming shortened V by 5 bases and J by 0 bases, and 21 bases separated the two germline ends. The CDR3 covers 19 residues. Here the CDR3 reads CASSVHRERGGSGANVLTF. The CDR3 DNA is TGTGCCAGCAGTGTCCATAGAGAACGGGGCGGCTCTGGGGCCAACGTCCTGACTTTC.

This sequence joins TRBV10-3 and TRBJ1-1; 8 bases line up with TRBD1. The V gene's germline CDR1 is ENHRY and CDR2 SYGVKD. After removal of 3 bases from V and 4 bases from J, the junction contained 4 bases not matched to a gene. This CDR3 spans 14 amino acids. CDR3 bases: TGTGCCATCAGTGATGTGACAGGGGCCACTGAAGCTTTCTTT. As protein: CAISDVTGATEAFF.

This clonotype was observed a few times. The gene calls are TRBV5-6 and TRBJ2-3; the D gene is possibly TRBD2 (6 bases). The germline V and J ends were trimmed by 4 bases and 6 bases, with 12 bases remaining between them. The CDR3 extends over 13 amino acids. CDR1 SGHDT and CDR2 YYEEEE come from the germline V gene. This chain's CDR3 is CASSLSGGDTQYF. The CDR3 DNA sequence: TGTGCCAGCAGCCTTAGCGGAGGGGATACGCAGTATTTT.

This clonotype was detected only a few times. This chain joins TRBV29-1 and TRBJ1-6, with D perhaps matching TRBD1 (6 bases). The CDR3 runs 12 residues. Trimming stripped 5 bases from V and 9 bases from J, with 11 bases between. Germline V gene lookup returns CDR1 SQVTM and CDR2 ANQGSEA. The CDR3 sequence is CSVRQGSSPLHF. The CDR3 DNA sequence: TGCAGCGTTCGGCAGGGGAGTTCACCCCTCCACTTT.

This clonotype was counted ten times or more. The J gene is TRBJ1-1, the V gene TRBV6-5; TRBD1 agrees at 8 bases. V dropped 6 bases and J dropped 5; count of bases not matched to a gene: 8. Germline CDR1 is MNHEY and CDR2 is SVGAGI. The CDR3 has 14 residues. This CDR3 is CASRVGQGWTEAFF. CDR3 nucleotides: TGTGCCAGCAGGGTAGGACAGGGTTGGACTGAAGCTTTCTTT.

With regard to this clonotype: No DNA is shown, since the ends of the CDR3 on it are uncertain; the CDR3 is the one TCRdb lists. This sequence joins TRBV25-1 and TRBJ1-1. The CDR3 sequence runs 14 residues, both termini included. Germline V gene lookup returns CDR1 MGHDK and CDR2 SYGVNS. CDR3 region: CACSARERGTEAFF.

In DNA, the CDR3 is TGTGCCAGCAGTGAGGCCCGTGACACCCAGTACTTC. Translating it yields CASSEARDTQYF. This chain joins TRBV6-5 and TRBJ2-5; no clear D. CDR3 length equals 12 residues. The germline V and J ends were trimmed by 5 bases and 8 bases, with 12 bases remaining between them. Germline CDR1 reads MNHEY; CDR2 reads SVGAGI.

This clonotype was seen many times. The rearrangement uses TRBV6-5 and TRBJ2-5; the match to TRBD2 covers 11 bases. Per the germline V gene, CDR1 is MNHEY and CDR2 is SVGAGI. The CDR3 sequence is 14 residues long. V lost 8 bases, J lost 3 bases, and 5 bases stayed unmatched. The CDR3 DNA sequence: TGTGCCAGCTCCCTAGCGGGAGGAAAAGAGACCCAGTACTTC. Its protein product is CASSLAGGKETQYF.

The gene calls are TRBV29-1 and TRBJ2-5; tentatively, D is TRBD1 (7 bases). CDR1 and CDR2 from the germline V gene are SQVTM and ANQGSEA. With 5 bases removed from V and 5 bases from J, the gap between germline ends came to 12 bases. This CDR3 spans 12 amino acids. DNA for the CDR3: TGCAGCGTTCTATCAGGGGGGGAGACCCAGTACTTC. It codes for CSVLSGGETQYF.

This clonotype was picked up many times. The chain links TRBV9 to TRBJ2-2; TRBD1 might be the D (6 bases). Deletions cut 4 bases from V and 2 bases from J, with 12 bases between. CDR1 and CDR2 from the germline V gene are SGDLS and YYNGEE. This CDR3 contains 15 residues. DNA for the CDR3: TGTGCCAGCAGCCAGAGACAGGCCAACACCGGGGAGCTGTTTTTT. Its protein product is CASSQRQANTGELFF.

This clonotype was recorded many times. The rearrangement uses TRBV12-3 or TRBV12-4 and TRBJ1-1; D is ambiguous. This CDR3 has 14 amino acids. Between the trimmed V and J ends, which lost 5 bases and 1 base, there was a span of 11 bases. DNA for the CDR3: TGTGCCAGCAGTATCCTCCCACAGAACACTGAAGCTTTCTTT. Amino acid sequence: CASSILPQNTEAFF.

This clonotype was picked up many times. CDR3 sequence: CSVRPHMNTEAFF. CDR3 bases: TGCAGCGTTCGACCTCATATGAACACTGAAGCTTTCTTT. The chain carries TRBV29-1 and TRBJ1-1; no clear D gene. The CDR3 totals 13 residues. The V gene's germline CDR1 is SQVTM and CDR2 ANQGSEA. The V gene lost 5 bases and the J gene lost 0 bases, with 10 bases spanning the gap.

The chain uses TRBV19 and TRBJ1-5; a weak D match, TRBD1 (5 bases). The CDR3 length is 15 residues. V was clipped by 5 bases and J by 9 bases, with 20 bases between them. CDR1 and CDR2 from the germline V gene are LNHDA and SQIVND (reference sequence). The CDR3 sequence is CASSPEGTRDAPQHF. As DNA, the CDR3 is TGTGCCAGTAGTCCAGAGGGGACCCGCGACGCGCCCCAGCATTTT. The complete variable domain, with remaining parts taken from reference TRBV19 and TRBJ1-5, reads DGGITQSPKYLFRKEGQNVTLSCEQNLNHDAMYWYRQDPGQGLRLIYYSQIVNDFQKGDIAEGYSVSREKKESFPLTVTSAQKNPTAFYLCASSPEGTRDAPQHFGDGTRLSIL.

The chain links TRBV14 to TRBJ2-7, with 8 nucleotides matching TRBD1. Germline CDR1 is SGHDN and CDR2 is FVKESK. Trimming at V came to 2 bases and at J to 5 bases, leaving 5 bases not matched to a gene. The CDR3 contains 14 residues. DNA for the CDR3: TGTGCCAGCAGCCAATCCGGACAGGGCAACGAGCAGTACTTC. Residues: CASSQSGQGNEQYF.

This clonotype was recorded a few times. This chain joins TRBV20-1 and TRBJ2-7, with D tentatively TRBD1 (6 bases). This CDR3 region has 14 residues. V was clipped by 3 bases and J by 3 bases, with 15 bases between them. CDR1 and CDR2 (germline): DFQATT, SNEGSKA (reference sequence). CDR3 residues: CSASAEDRYYEQYF. In nucleotides, the CDR3 is TGCAGTGCTAGCGCCGAAGACAGGTACTACGAGCAGTACTTC.

Ten or more counts support this clonotype. The CDR3 protein is CASSVDQRETQYF. The CDR3, as DNA: TGTGCCAGCAGCGTAGACCAGAGAGAGACCCAGTACTTC. This chain connects TRBV9 to TRBJ2-5; D gene unclear. V lost 0 bases, J lost 4 bases, and 7 bases lay in between. Germline V gene lookup returns CDR1 SGDLS and CDR2 YYNGEE. The CDR3 covers 13 residues. The whole variable domain, remainder taken from reference TRBV9 and TRBJ2-5, is DSGVTQTPKHLITATGQRVTLRCSPRSGDLSVYWYQQSLDQGLQFLIQYYNGEERAKGNILERFSAQQFPDLHSELNLSSLELGDSALYFCASSVDQRETQYFGPGTRLLVL.

The chain joins TRBV6-2 or TRBV6-3 to TRBJ1-5; a possible D gene is TRBD1 (5 bases). The V gene's germline CDR1 is MNHEY and CDR2 SVGEGT. The CDR3 contains 17 residues. The ends were cut back, 6 bases at V and 0 bases at J, with 18 bases in the middle. This CDR3 is CASRAGTPTYSNQPQHF. As DNA, the CDR3 is TGTGCCAGCAGAGCCGGGACCCCTACTTATAGCAATCAGCCCCAGCATTTT.

Details on this clonotype: The CDR3 carries no conserved terminal phenylalanine or tryptophan, so it likely arises from a read error. The CDR3 DNA reads TGTGCCAGCAGCTTACAGGCCTTAGGGGAGACCCAGTACCTC. It codes for CASSLQALGETQYL. V and J are TRBV7-9 and TRBJ2-5; D gene uncertain. The CDR3 is 14 amino acids. Germline V gene data show CDR1 as SEHNR and CDR2 as FQNEAQ (reference sequence). Trimming took off 2 bases at V and 5 bases at J, with 12 bases between the two ends.

This clonotype was recorded at least ten times. The chain has TRBV12-3 or TRBV12-4 and TRBJ1-2; perhaps TRBD1 as D (5 bases). CDR3 size: 11 residues. V was clipped by 4 bases and J by 6 bases, with 6 bases between them. CDR3 amino acids: CASSSRDGYTF. The CDR3 bases are TGTGCCAGCAGTTCCAGGGATGGCTACACCTTC.

The CDR3 here is CASTVSIFSYEQYF. CDR3 coding DNA: TGTGCCAGCACTGTATCGATCTTCTCCTACGAGCAGTACTTC. V and J are TRBV7-9 and TRBJ2-7; D is unresolved. Between the trimmed V and J ends, which lost 7 bases and 0 bases, there was a span of 13 bases. The germline V gene encodes CDR1 SEHNR and CDR2 FQNEAQ (reference sequence). The CDR3 loop spans 14 amino acids.

This chain connects TRBV6-1 to TRBJ2-7, with 7 bases that match TRBD1. The CDR3 contains 14 residues. CDR1 and CDR2 from the germline V gene are MNHNS and SASEGT. V shed 6 bases, J shed 2 bases, and the junction held 7 bases outside the gene matches. CDR3 in amino acids: CASSISGTAYEQYF. The CDR3 coding sequence is TGTGCCAGCAGCATATCCGGGACAGCCTACGAGCAGTACTTC.

The chain carries TRBV7-9 and TRBJ2-7, with TRBD1 identical over 7 bases. Trimming at V came to 7 bases and at J to 4 bases, leaving 13 bases not matched to a gene. The CDR3 loop spans 15 amino acids. Germline V CDR1 and CDR2: SEHNR, FQNEAQ (reference sequence). CDR3 coding DNA: TGTGCCAGCAACTCTAACCGGGACAGAGTTTACGAGCAGTACTTC. Protein product: CASNSNRDRVYEQYF.

For the CDR3, the DNA is TGTGCCTGGAGTGTATTGAGCCAGCCCCAGCATTTT. Its protein product is CAWSVLSQPQHF. The chain uses TRBV30 and TRBJ1-5; D not certain. Trimming shortened V by 0 bases and J by 7 bases, and 7 bases separated the two germline ends. This CDR3 contains 12 residues. Per the germline V gene, CDR1 is GTSNPN and CDR2 is SVGIG (reference sequence).

This clonotype was observed at least ten times. The chain joins TRBV5-4 to TRBJ1-1; D remains ambiguous. CDR1 is SGHNT and CDR2 is YYREEE in the germline V gene (reference sequence). V lost 6 bases and J lost 3, with 12 bases in between. The CDR3 runs 13 residues. CDR3 coding DNA: TGTGCCAGCACCCTTTACCTACACACTGAAGCTTTCTTT. Protein: CASTLYLHTEAFF.

This clonotype was recorded many times. The rearrangement joins TRBV19 to TRBJ1-1; 7 bases align to TRBD1. Germline V CDR1 and CDR2: LNHDA, SQIVND (reference sequence). J gave up 1 base and V 1 base, and 6 bases lay outside the gene matches. This CDR3 is 16 amino acids long. The CDR3 DNA reads TGTGCCAGTAGTATAGCCCCGAACAGGGGGAACACTGAAGCTTTCTTT. Residues: CASSIAPNRGNTEAFF.